These 18 T cell receptor beta chains originate from one sample sequenced in a study of glioma-infiltrating T cells (dated by TCRdb to the mid-2010s). The listed sequencing device is Illumina MiSeq. The iRepertoire nested amplicon-rescue multiplex PCR (arm-PCR) platform was used to amplify TCR alpha and beta CDR3 regions from RNA. Starting from the raw public reads, TCRdb applied fastp trimming at Q25, assembled clones with MiXCR and retained in-frame beta chains. Rows with one shared CDR3 protein collapse into an entry with the most common genes and DNA. The sample yields about 110,000 distinct CDR3 sequences; approximately 26% were counted once. Of the sample, around a third falls within the top ten clones. Specimen: glioma tissue, nonneoplastic brain tissue, or PBMCs (not recorded which). These receptor sequences come from a human donor with low-grade glioma or glioblastoma, undergoing nonglioma brain surgery, or in good health (not recorded which).

Note on this clonotype: A much larger clone is a single base away; this may be a read error. The genes are TRBV7-2 and TRBJ1-3; no firm D call. The CDR3 covers 14 residues. Looked up from germline, CDR1 is SGHTA and CDR2 is FQGNSA. The DNA for the CDR3 is TGTGCCAGCAGCTTAGTCTTTTCTGGAAACGCCATATATTTT. The encoded protein is CASSLVFSGNAIYF.

This clonotype has more than one count but fewer than ten. The chain employs TRBV29-1 and TRBJ1-3, with D uncertain. Germline CDR1 and CDR2: SQVTM and ANQGSEA. The CDR3 loop spans 13 amino acids. The V end lost 3 bases, the J end lost 0 bases, and 6 bases lay between the germline ends. The CDR3 reads CSVETSSGNTIYF. In DNA, the CDR3 is TGCAGCGTTGAGACATCCTCTGGAAACACCATATATTTT.

In its sample, this clonotype was seen many times. The chain employs TRBV7-2 and TRBJ2-5; 7 nucleotides line up with TRBD1. Losses at the gene ends were 5 bases for V and 5 bases for J; bases not matched to a gene: 8. There are 14 residues in the CDR3. Germline V gives CDR1 SGHTA, CDR2 FQGNSA. CDR3 region: CASSTTGTSETQYF. CDR3 nucleotides: TGTGCCAGCAGCACGACAGGGACCTCCGAGACCCAGTACTTC.

This clonotype was seen a few times. The genes are TRBV5-4 and TRBJ1-1; D ambiguous. V was clipped by 10 bases and J by 6 bases, with 19 bases between them. The CDR3 extends over 13 amino acids. Germline CDR1 SGHNT, CDR2 YYREEE (reference sequence). The CDR3 loop reads CAFRNRAVAEAFF. DNA of the CDR3: TGTGCCTTCCGAAACCGGGCCGTGGCTGAAGCTTTCTTT. The complete variable domain, with remaining parts taken from reference TRBV5-4 and TRBJ1-1, reads ETGVTQSPTHLIKTRGQQVTLRCSSQSGHNTVSWYQQALGQGPQFIFQYYREEENGRGNFPPRFSGLQFPNYSSELNVNALELDDSALYLCAFRNRAVAEAFFGQGTRLTVV.

A remark on this clonotype: A much larger clone lies one base from this, so it may be a read error. This chain uses TRBV9 with TRBJ2-1; D ambiguous. Germline V gives CDR1 SGDLS, CDR2 YYNGEE. V lost 4 bases and J lost 2, with 13 bases in between. This CDR3 region has 15 residues. For the CDR3, the DNA is TGTGCCAGCAGCCCCCGGCCCCGGGCCTACAATGAGCAGTTCTTC. It translates to CASSPRPRAYNEQFF. The full variable domain, its missing parts supplied by reference TRBV9 and TRBJ2-1, is DSGVTQTPKHLITATGQRVTLRCSPRSGDLSVYWYQQSLDQGLQFLIQYYNGEERAKGNILERFSAQQFPDLHSELNLSSLELGDSALYFCASSPRPRAYNEQFFGPGTRLTVL.

This clonotype was recorded many times. The V and J genes are TRBV6-2 or TRBV6-3 and TRBJ2-1, with D possibly being TRBD2 (5 bases). Germline CDR1 reads MNHEY; CDR2 reads SVGEGT. Trimming took off 6 bases at V and 4 bases at J, with 13 bases between the two ends. The CDR3 totals 14 residues. DNA of the CDR3: TGTGCCAGCAGAGGACTCCTCATATACAATGAGCAGTTCTTC. Translated, it gives CASRGLLIYNEQFF.

V is TRBV11-1 and J is TRBJ2-1, with 7 bases lining up with TRBD1. This CDR3 is built from 16 residues. CDR1 and CDR2 (germline): SGHAT, FQDESV (reference sequence). Germline trimming cut 6 bases from V and 0 bases from J; bases unmatched to any gene: 8. The CDR3 DNA reads TGTGCCAGCAGGATGACAGGGTCCTCCTCCTACAATGAGCAGTTCTTC. This gives the protein CASRMTGSSSYNEQFF.

For this clonotype: A much larger clone lies one base from this, so it may be a read error. Given the absence of the conserved phenylalanine or tryptophan at the CDR3 end, a read error is likely. The chain carries TRBV3-1 and TRBJ1-5; 7 bases are a match to TRBD1. The V and J ends lost 0 bases and 7 bases, in that order; junction bases with no gene match: 6. In germline, CDR1 is LGHDT, CDR2 YNNKEL (reference sequence). The CDR3 is 15 residues long. As DNA, the CDR3 is TGTGCCAGCAGCCAAGAAAGGGACAGTGCGCAGCCCCAGCATCTT. Translating it yields CASSQERDSAQPQHL.

This clonotype was seen ten or more times. The chain recombines TRBV24-1 with TRBJ2-7; 9 bases map to TRBD1. Germline lookup yields CDR1 KGHDR and CDR2 SFDVKD. CDR3 length: 14 amino acids. Trimming cost V 9 bases and J 2 bases; bases outside gene matches: 7. The CDR3 reads CATAAGDRAYEQYF. CDR3 sequence (DNA): TGTGCCACCGCTGCCGGGGACAGGGCCTACGAGCAGTACTTC.

The chain has TRBV3-1 and TRBJ2-7; no definite D call. Germline CDR1 and CDR2: LGHDT and YNNKEL (reference sequence). The CDR3 contains 16 residues. Trimming pared 4 bases from V and 6 bases from J, leaving 22 bases between. CDR3 bases: TGTGCCAGCAGCCGAGATGAAGGACGGACCCGGAGCGAGCAGTACTTC. Amino acid sequence: CASSRDEGRTRSEQYF.

This clonotype was counted at least ten times. This rearrangement joins TRBV18 to TRBJ1-5; D ambiguous. V was pared by 0 bases and J by 6 bases, with 15 bases between. Germline values: CDR1 KGHSH, CDR2 LQKENI. The CDR3 runs 16 residues. CDR3 nucleotide sequence: TGTGCCAGCTCACCACCAGGCGGCCTGAAAGGTCAGCCCCAGCATTTT. This gives the protein CASSPPGGLKGQPQHF.

This clonotype was recorded at least ten times. The V call is TRBV3-1, the J call TRBJ2-3; D call uncertain. The CDR3 has 15 residues. V lost 1 base and J 4 bases, leaving 12 bases between the germline ends. Germline assignment: CDR1 LGHDT and CDR2 YNNKEL (reference sequence). CDR3 bases: TGTGCCAGCAGCCAAGGAGCTGCCCCCGCAGATACGCAGTATTTT. Its protein product is CASSQGAAPADTQYF.

This clonotype was detected ten times or more. This chain's CDR3 is CASRGGSTEAFF. CDR3 bases: TGTGCCAGCAGGGGAGGTAGCACTGAAGCTTTCTTT. This chain uses TRBV12-3 or TRBV12-4 with TRBJ1-1; no clear D. V gave up 6 bases and J gave up 4 bases, with 9 bases separating them. The CDR3 runs to 12 residues.

About this clonotype itself: With a much larger clone just one base away, this may be a read error. For the CDR3, the DNA is TGTGCCAGCAGTCACCCGGGACAGCTTGAAGCTTTCTTT. Residues: CASSHPGQLEAFF. The rearrangement links TRBV7-2 to TRBJ1-1; 7 bases match TRBD1. Trimming at V came to 6 bases and at J to 7 bases, leaving 8 bases not matched to a gene. The CDR3 is made up of 13 amino acids. CDR1 is SGHTA, CDR2 FQGNSA, per germline.

This clonotype was counted ten times or more. The chain combines TRBV6-5 with TRBJ1-5, with 8 bases that match TRBD1. The V gene's germline CDR1 is MNHEY and CDR2 SVGAGI. V gave up 2 bases and J gave up 7 bases; unmatched junction bases: 4. This CDR3 region has 14 residues. CDR3 loop: CASSYGPGGQPQHF. DNA of the CDR3: TGTGCCAGCAGTTACGGGCCAGGGGGCCAGCCCCAGCATTTT.

This clonotype was detected many times. V is TRBV6-2 or TRBV6-3 and J is TRBJ1-1, with 7 bases aligning to TRBD1. This CDR3 region has 14 residues. The V gene's germline CDR1 is MNHEY and CDR2 SVGEGT. V shed 6 bases, J shed 6 bases, and the junction held 10 bases outside the gene matches. Here the CDR3 reads CASRKLTGDPEAFF. In DNA, the CDR3 is TGTGCCAGCAGAAAACTTACAGGGGACCCTGAAGCTTTCTTT.

In this sample, this clonotype turned up a few times. One base away lies a much larger clone, so this may be a sequencing read error. The chain couples TRBV7-6 to TRBJ2-1; D might be TRBD1 (5 bases). This CDR3 region has 16 residues. The germline CDR1 and CDR2 sequences are SGHVS and FNYEAQ. The V and J ends lost 5 bases and 5 bases respectively, with 19 bases between them. The DNA for the CDR3 is TGTGCCAGCAGCCCCAGGGTAGCAGCAAACCACAATGAGCAGTTCTTC. Translated, it gives CASSPRVAANHNEQFF.

The chain couples TRBV29-1 to TRBJ2-5; TRBD2 matches at 11 bases. This CDR3 is built from 13 residues. CDR1 and CDR2 (germline): SQVTM, ANQGSEA. V trimming: 7 bases; J trimming: 4 bases; junction bases outside the gene matches: 5. The CDR3 region has the DNA TGCAGCGCTGTTACTAGCGGGGGAGAGACCCAGTACTTC. Encoded protein: CSAVTSGGETQYF.